This record covers a single TCR beta chain. Its target is not known. This entry comes from a study of human T cells and chemical hapten exposure. Study outcomes and limitations: TCRs above 1 in 1000 frequency did not change with DPC sensitization.

Germline V gives CDR1 DFQATT, CDR2 SNEGSKA (reference sequence). The CDR3 contains 13 residues. V was clipped by 2 bases and J by 1 base, with 9 bases between them. TCRdb re-called the RACE reads with MiXCR, one entry per CDR3 protein. The table shows around 74,000 distinct CDR3 sequences, with approximately 32% occurring only once. Indicated time point: patch test 1, 2 weeks after DPC sensitization. Indicated treatment: therapeutic diphenylcyclopropenone sensitization with weekly scalp DPC. The origin of this receptor is a man aged 35 to 55 with alopecia areata. Some clones in this sample may be carry-over from other donors' samples. Sequences were derived from whole blood, sampled in connection with sensitization to the hapten diphenylcyclopropenone (DPC). The chain is built from TRBV20-1 and TRBJ2-7; D may be TRBD1 (5 bases). The CDR3 DNA follows: TGCAGTGCTAGACCCAGGGCATCCTACGAGCAGTACTTC. Translating it yields CSARPRASYEQYF.